The source of this T cell receptor (beta chain) is a study of blood T cell repertoires in COVID-19. Looking at the study overall: Sites across the United States, Italy and Spain contributed samples from acute and convalescent COVID-19.

From germline, CDR1 is SQVTM and CDR2 ANQGSEA. Trimming removed 1 base from V and 3 bases from J; junction bases left unmatched: 6. The CDR3 runs 15 residues. Clones were sequenced by immunoSEQ multiplex PCR, and TCRdb holds only the in-frame ones, with some missing. The sample lists some 170,000 clones, around 80% occurring once. Sequencing was carried out using PBMCs or T cells enriched from blood (not recorded which). The origin of this receptor is a man aged 50-59 years who had recovered from COVID-19. The chain employs TRBV29-1 and TRBJ2-1; 7 bases align to TRBD2. The CDR3 coding sequence is TGCAGCGTTGAAGGGTTTGGGACTAACTACAATGAGCAGTTCTTC. Its translation: CSVEGFGTNYNEQFF.